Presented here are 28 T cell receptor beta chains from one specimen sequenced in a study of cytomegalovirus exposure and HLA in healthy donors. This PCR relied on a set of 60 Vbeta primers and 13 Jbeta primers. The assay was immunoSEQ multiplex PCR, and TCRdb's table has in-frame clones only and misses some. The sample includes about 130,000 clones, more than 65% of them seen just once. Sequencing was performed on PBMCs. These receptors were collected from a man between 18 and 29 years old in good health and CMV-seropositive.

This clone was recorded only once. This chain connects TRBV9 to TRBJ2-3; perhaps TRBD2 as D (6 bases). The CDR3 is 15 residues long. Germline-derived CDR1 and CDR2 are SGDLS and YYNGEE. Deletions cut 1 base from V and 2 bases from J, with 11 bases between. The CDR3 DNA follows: TGTGCCAGCAGCGTATCCGGGGGATACACAGATACGCAGTATTTT. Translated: CASSVSGGYTDTQYF.

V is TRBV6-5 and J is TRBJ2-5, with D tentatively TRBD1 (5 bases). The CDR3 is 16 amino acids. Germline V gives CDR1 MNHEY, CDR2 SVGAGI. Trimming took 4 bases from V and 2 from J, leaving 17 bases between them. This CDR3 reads CASSSALGRTQETQYF. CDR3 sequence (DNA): TGTGCCAGCAGTTCCGCTCTAGGACGGACACAAGAGACCCAGTACTTC.

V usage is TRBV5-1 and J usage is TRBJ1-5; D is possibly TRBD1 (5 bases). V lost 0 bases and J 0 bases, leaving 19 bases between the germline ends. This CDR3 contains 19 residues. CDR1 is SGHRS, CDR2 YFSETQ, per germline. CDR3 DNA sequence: TGCGCCAGCAGCTTGGCATTTTCCAGGGTTACTTATAGCAATCAGCCCCAGCATTTT. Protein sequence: CASSLAFSRVTYSNQPQHF.

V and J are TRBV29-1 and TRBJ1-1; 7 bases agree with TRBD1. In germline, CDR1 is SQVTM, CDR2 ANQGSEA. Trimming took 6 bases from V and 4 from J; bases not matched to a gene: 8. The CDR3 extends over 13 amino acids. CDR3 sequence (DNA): TGCAGCGTACGACAGGGATTAAGCACTGAAGCTTTCTTT. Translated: CSVRQGLSTEAFF.

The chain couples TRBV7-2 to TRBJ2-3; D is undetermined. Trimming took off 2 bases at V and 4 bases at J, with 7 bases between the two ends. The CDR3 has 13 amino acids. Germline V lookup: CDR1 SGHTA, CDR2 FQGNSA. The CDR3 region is CASSLFFSDTQYF. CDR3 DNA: TGTGCCAGCAGCTTATTCTTTTCAGATACGCAGTATTTT.

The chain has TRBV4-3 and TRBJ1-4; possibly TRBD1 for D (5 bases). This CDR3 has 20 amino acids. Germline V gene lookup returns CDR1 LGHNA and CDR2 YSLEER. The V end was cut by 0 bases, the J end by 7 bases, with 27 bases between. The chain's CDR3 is CASSQDTIVAGSGPREKLFF. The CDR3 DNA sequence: TGCGCCAGCAGCCAAGATACCATAGTGGCAGGGTCCGGTCCGCGTGAAAAACTGTTTTTT.

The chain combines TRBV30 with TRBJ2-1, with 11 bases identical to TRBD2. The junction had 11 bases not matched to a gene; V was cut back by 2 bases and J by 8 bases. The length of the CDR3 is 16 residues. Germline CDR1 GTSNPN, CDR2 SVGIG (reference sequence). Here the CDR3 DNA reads TGTGCCTGGAGTCCCCAGGATAGCGGGAGGGTCGATGAGCAGTTCTTC. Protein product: CAWSPQDSGRVDEQFF. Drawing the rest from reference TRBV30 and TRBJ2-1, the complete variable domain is SQTIHQWPATLVQPVGSPLSLECTVEGTSNPNLYWYRQAAGRGLQLLFYSVGIGQISSEVPQNLSASRPQDRQFILSSKKLLLSDSGFYLCAWSPQDSGRVDEQFFGPGTRLTVL.

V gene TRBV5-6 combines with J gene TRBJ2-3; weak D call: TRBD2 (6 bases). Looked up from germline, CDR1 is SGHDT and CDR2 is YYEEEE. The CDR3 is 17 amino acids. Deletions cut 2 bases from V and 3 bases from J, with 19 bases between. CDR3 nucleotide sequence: TGTGCCAGCAGCTTCGATCTTGGGAGGAGGAGTACAGATACGCAGTATTTT. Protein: CASSFDLGRRSTDTQYF.

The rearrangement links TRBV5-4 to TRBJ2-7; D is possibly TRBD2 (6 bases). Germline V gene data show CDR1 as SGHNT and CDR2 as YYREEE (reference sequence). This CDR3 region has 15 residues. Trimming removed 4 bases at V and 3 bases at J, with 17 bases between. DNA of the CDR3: TGTGCCAGCAGCGCGGGACCCGCTGGGCACTACGAGCAGTACTTC. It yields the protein CASSAGPAGHYEQYF.

Written as DNA, the CDR3 is TGTGCCAGCACCCCTGGGGCCCCCCGGGACTATGGCTACACCTTC. It yields the protein CASTPGAPRDYGYTF. The V call is TRBV5-5, the J call TRBJ1-2; D perhaps matches TRBD1 (5 bases). The germline CDR1 and CDR2 sequences are SGHKS and YYEKEE (reference sequence). The CDR3 extends over 15 amino acids. Between the trimmed V and J ends, which lost 6 bases and 3 bases, there was a span of 18 bases. The variable domain in full, with the rest retrieved from reference TRBV5-5 and TRBJ1-2, is DAGVTQSPTHLIKTRGQQVTLRCSPISGHKSVSWYQQVLGQGPQFIFQYYEKEERGRGNFPDRFSARQFPNYSSELNVNALLLGDSALYLCASTPGAPRDYGYTFGSGTRLTVV.

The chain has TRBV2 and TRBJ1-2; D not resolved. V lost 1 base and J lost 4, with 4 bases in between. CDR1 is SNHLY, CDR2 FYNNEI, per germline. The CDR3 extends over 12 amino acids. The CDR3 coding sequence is TGTGCCAGCAGTGAAGGGGCCTATGGCTACACCTTC. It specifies CASSEGAYGYTF.

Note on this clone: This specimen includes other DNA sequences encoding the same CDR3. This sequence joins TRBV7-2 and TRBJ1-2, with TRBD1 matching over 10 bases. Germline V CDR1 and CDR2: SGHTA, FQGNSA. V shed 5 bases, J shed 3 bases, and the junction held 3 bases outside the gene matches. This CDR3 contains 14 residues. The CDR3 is CASSLGQGDYGYTF. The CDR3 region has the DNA TGTGCCAGCAGCCTTGGACAGGGGGACTATGGCTACACCTTC.

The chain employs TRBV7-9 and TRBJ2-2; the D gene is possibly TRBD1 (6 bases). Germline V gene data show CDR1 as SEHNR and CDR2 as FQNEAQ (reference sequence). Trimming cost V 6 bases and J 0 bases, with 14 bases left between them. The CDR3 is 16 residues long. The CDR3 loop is CASSLHRAPNTGELFF. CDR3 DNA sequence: TGTGCCAGCAGTCTCCACAGGGCCCCGAACACCGGGGAGCTGTTTTTT. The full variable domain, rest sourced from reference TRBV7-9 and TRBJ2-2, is DTGVSQNPRHKITKRGQNVTFRCDPISEHNRLYWYRQTLGQGPEFLTYFQNEAQLEKSRLLSDRFSAERPKGSFSTLEIQRTEQGDSAMYLCASSLHRAPNTGELFFGEGSRLTVL.

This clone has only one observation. CDR3 coding DNA: TGTGCCAGTGGACAAGGCTACGAGCAGTACTTC. This sequence encodes CASGQGYEQYF. The chain has TRBV19 and TRBJ2-7, with D possibly being TRBD1 (5 bases). Germline CDR1 LNHDA, CDR2 SQIVND (reference sequence). This CDR3 has 11 residues. V lost 8 bases and J lost 3, with 8 bases in between.

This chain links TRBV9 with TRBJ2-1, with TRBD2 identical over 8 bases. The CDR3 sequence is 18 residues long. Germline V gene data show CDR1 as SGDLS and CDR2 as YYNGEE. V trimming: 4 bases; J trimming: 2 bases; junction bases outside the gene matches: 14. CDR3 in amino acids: CASSPGLAPIGAYNEQFF. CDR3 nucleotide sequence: TGTGCCAGCAGCCCAGGACTAGCCCCGATTGGGGCCTACAATGAGCAGTTCTTC. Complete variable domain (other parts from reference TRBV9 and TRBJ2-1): DSGVTQTPKHLITATGQRVTLRCSPRSGDLSVYWYQQSLDQGLQFLIQYYNGEERAKGNILERFSAQQFPDLHSELNLSSLELGDSALYFCASSPGLAPIGAYNEQFFGPGTRLTVL.

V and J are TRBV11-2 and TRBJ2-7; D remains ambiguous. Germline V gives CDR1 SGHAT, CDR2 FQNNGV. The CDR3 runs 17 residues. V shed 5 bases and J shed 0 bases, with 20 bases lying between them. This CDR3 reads CASSPSVVGSYSYEQYF. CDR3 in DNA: TGTGCCAGCAGCCCCAGCGTCGTCGGGTCCTACTCCTACGAGCAGTACTTC.

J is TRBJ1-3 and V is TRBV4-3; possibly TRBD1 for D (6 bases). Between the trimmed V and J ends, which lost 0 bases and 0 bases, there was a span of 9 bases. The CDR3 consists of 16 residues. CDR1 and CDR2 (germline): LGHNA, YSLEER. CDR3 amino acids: CASSQERTVSGNTIYF. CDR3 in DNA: TGCGCCAGCAGCCAAGAAAGGACAGTCTCTGGAAACACCATATATTTT.

CDR3 amino acids: CASSIMLGAGEQFF. The CDR3 DNA sequence: TGTGCCAGTAGTATCATGTTGGGGGCCGGCGAGCAGTTCTTC. V usage is TRBV19 and J usage is TRBJ2-1; D may be TRBD1 (6 bases). The V and J ends lost 3 bases and 10 bases respectively, with 16 bases between them. The germline V gene has CDR1 LNHDA and CDR2 SQIVND (reference sequence). The CDR3 contains 14 residues. Complete variable domain (other parts from reference TRBV19 and TRBJ2-1): DGGITQSPKYLFRKEGQNVTLSCEQNLNHDAMYWYRQDPGQGLRLIYYSQIVNDFQKGDIAEGYSVSREKKESFPLTVTSAQKNPTAFYLCASSIMLGAGEQFFGPGTRLTVL.

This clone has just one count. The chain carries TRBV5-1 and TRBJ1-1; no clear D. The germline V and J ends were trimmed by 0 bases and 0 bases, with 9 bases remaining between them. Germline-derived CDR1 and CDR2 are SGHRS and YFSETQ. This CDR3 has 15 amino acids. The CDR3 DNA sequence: TGCGCCAGCAGCTTGGTCGGGGATATGAACACTGAAGCTTTCTTT. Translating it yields CASSLVGDMNTEAFF. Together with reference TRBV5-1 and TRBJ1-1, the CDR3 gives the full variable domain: KAGVTQTPRYLIKTRGQQVTLSCSPISGHRSVSWYQQTPGQGLQFLFEYFSETQRNKGNFPGRFSGRQFSNSRSEMNVSTLELGDSALYLCASSLVGDMNTEAFFGQGTRLTVV.

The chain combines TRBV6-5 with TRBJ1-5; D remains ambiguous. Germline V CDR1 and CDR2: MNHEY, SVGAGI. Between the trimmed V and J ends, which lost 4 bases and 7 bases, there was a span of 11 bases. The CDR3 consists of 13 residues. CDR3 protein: CASSFSEFQPQHF. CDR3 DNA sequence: TGTGCCAGCAGTTTTAGTGAGTTCCAGCCCCAGCATTTT.

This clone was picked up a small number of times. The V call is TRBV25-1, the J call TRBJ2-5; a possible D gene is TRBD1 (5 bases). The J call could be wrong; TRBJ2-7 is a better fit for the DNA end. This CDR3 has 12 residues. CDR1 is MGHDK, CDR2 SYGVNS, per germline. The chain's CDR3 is CASSETGYEQYF. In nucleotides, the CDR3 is TGTGCCAGCAGTGAAACAGGCTACGAGCAGTACTTC.

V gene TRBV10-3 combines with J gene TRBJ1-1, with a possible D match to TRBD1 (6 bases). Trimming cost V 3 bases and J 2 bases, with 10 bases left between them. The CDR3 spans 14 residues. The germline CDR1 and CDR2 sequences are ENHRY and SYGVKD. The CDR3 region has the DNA TGTGCCATCAGTGACCTGGACAGCAACACTGAAGCTTTCTTT. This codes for CAISDLDSNTEAFF.

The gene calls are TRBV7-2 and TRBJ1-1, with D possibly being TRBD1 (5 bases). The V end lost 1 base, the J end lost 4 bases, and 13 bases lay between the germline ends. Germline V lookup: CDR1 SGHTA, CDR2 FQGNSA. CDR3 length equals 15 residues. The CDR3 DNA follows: TGTGCCAGCAGCTTAGGGGGGGGAGGAAGCACTGAAGCTTTCTTT. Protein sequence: CASSLGGGGSTEAFF.

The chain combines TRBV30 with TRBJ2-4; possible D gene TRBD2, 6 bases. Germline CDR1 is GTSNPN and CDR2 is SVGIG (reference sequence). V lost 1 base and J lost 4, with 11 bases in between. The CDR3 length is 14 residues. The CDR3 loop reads CAWSGGRGKNIQYF. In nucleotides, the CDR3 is TGTGCCTGGAGTGGGGGACGGGGGAAAAACATTCAGTACTTC.

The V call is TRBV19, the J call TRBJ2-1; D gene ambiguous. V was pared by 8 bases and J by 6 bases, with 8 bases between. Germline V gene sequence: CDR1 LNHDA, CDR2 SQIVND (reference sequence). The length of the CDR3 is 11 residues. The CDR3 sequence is CASLESNEQFF. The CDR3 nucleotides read TGTGCCAGTCTAGAAAGCAATGAGCAGTTCTTC.

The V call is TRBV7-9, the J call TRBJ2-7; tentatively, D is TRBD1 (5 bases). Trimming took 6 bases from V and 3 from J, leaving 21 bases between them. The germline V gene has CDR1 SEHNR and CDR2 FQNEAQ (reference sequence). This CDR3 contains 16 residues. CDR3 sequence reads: CASSSPAGYPDYEQYF. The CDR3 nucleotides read TGTGCCAGCAGTTCCCCGGCAGGGTACCCTGACTACGAGCAGTACTTC.

CDR3 sequence (DNA): TGCAGCGTTGAAAGCAGGGCAGAGTCTAACTATGGCTACACCTTC. This sequence encodes CSVESRAESNYGYTF. The chain employs TRBV29-1 and TRBJ1-2; a possible D gene is TRBD1 (5 bases). Trimming pared 2 bases from V and 0 bases from J, leaving 13 bases between. Germline-derived CDR1 and CDR2 are SQVTM and ANQGSEA. This CDR3 contains 15 residues.

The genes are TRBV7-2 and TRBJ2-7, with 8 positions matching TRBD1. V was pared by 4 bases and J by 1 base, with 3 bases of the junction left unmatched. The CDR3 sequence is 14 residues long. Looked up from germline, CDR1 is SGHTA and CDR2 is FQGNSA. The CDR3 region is CASSSGQGSYEQYF. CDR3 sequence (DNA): TGTGCCAGCAGCTCTGGACAGGGATCCTACGAGCAGTACTTC.